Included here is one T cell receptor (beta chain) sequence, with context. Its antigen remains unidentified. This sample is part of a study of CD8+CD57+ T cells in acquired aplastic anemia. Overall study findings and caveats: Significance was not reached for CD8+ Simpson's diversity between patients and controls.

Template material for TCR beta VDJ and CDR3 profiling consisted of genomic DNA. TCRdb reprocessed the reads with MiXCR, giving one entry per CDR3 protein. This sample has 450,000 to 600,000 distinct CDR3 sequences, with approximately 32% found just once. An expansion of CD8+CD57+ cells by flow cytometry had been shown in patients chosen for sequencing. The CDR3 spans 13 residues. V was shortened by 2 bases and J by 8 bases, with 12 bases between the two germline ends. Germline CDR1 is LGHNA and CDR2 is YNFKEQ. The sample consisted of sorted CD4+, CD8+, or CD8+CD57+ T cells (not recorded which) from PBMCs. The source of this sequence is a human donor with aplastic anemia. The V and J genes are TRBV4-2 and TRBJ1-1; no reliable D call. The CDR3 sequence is CASSQLPLPEAFF. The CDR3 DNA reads TGTGCCAGCAGCCAACTCCCTCTACCCGAAGCTTTCTTT.